This is a list of T cell receptor beta chains from one sample in a study of control samples from healthy donors and cancer patients. Repertoires were generated with immunoSEQ multiplex PCR, while TCRdb's copy carries only in-frame clones and drops some. The sample holds approximately 79,000 clones, around 91% seen once. Input material: blood. These TCRs come from a man in his fifties or sixties in good health. Both conserved end residues are part of each CDR3. The D gene is left open where the match is weak. Size is stated for part of the rows, as once, few or many counts, or as a class when the clone is expanded.

V gene: TRBV11-2
D gene: TRBD1
clone size: -
J gene: TRBJ1-1
CDR3 protein: CASTSATGLTEAFF
CDR3 DNA: TGTGCCAGCACCTCCGCGACAGGGCTAACTGAAGCTTTCTTT

V gene: TRBV24-1
D gene: TRBD1
clone size: -
J gene: TRBJ2-5
CDR3 protein: CATEGTGLSETQYF
CDR3 DNA: TGTGCCACCGAGGGGACAGGGCTTTCTGAGACCCAGTACTTC

V gene: TRBV11-3
D gene: -
clone size: -
J gene: TRBJ2-2
CDR3 protein: CASSPVVGTSGELFF
CDR3 DNA: TGTGCCAGCAGCCCCGTCGTGGGGACCTCCGGGGAGCTGTTTTTT

V gene: TRBV3-1/TRBV3-2
D gene: -
clone size: -
J gene: TRBJ2-4
CDR3 protein: CASSQTWDTKNIQYF
CDR3 DNA: TGTGCCAGCAGCCAAACGTGGGACACCAAAAACATTCAGTACTTC

V gene: TRBV9
D gene: TRBD1
clone size: -
J gene: TRBJ2-7
CDR3 protein: CASSKGDRPNEQYF
CDR3 DNA: TGTGCCAGCAGCAAAGGGGACAGACCTAACGAGCAGTACTTC

V gene: TRBV5-1
D gene: TRBD1
clone size: -
J gene: TRBJ2-7
CDR3 protein: CASSRSQGSSYEQYF
CDR3 DNA: TGCGCCAGCAGCCGGTCACAGGGGTCCTCCTACGAGCAGTACTTC

V gene: TRBV18
D gene: TRBD1
clone size: once
J gene: TRBJ1-2
CDR3 protein: CASSPGQGGGYTF
CDR3 DNA: TGTGCCAGCTCACCGGGACAGGGTGGAGGCTACACCTTC

V gene: TRBV11-2
D gene: -
clone size: -
J gene: TRBJ2-2
CDR3 protein: CASSLLQHAQGTGELFF
CDR3 DNA: TGTGCCAGCAGCTTACTGCAACACGCACAGGGCACCGGGGAGCTGTTTTTT

V gene: TRBV7-6
D gene: -
clone size: -
J gene: TRBJ2-7
CDR3 protein: CASSFGGWYEQYF
CDR3 DNA: TGTGCCAGCAGCTTTGGGGGGTGGTACGAGCAGTACTTC

V gene: TRBV7-9
D gene: TRBD1
clone size: -
J gene: TRBJ1-1
CDR3 protein: CASTEQGTVNTEAFF
CDR3 DNA: TGTGCCAGCACCGAACAAGGGACAGTGAACACTGAAGCTTTCTTT

V gene: TRBV12-5
D gene: -
clone size: few
J gene: TRBJ2-3
CDR3 protein: CASGLGEQGDTQYF
CDR3 DNA: TGTGCTAGTGGTTTGGGAGAGCAGGGGGATACGCAGTATTTT

V gene: TRBV14
D gene: TRBD2
clone size: -
J gene: TRBJ2-2
CDR3 protein: CASSQDVSGVGRGELFF
CDR3 DNA: TGTGCCAGCAGCCAAGACGTGAGCGGGGTGGGACGTGGGGAGCTGTTTTTT

V gene: TRBV5-1
D gene: TRBD1
clone size: -
J gene: TRBJ1-2
CDR3 protein: CASSWDSGGYGYTF
CDR3 DNA: TGCGCCAGCAGCTGGGACAGCGGGGGGTATGGCTACACCTTC